This record covers a single TCR beta chain. The target antigen is unknown. The junction and the germline gene differ at one end; a read error may be behind it. The entry originates in a study of cytomegalovirus exposure and HLA in healthy donors. Study background: Among around 180 million T cells, an earlier analysis found 117 million unique TCR beta sequences. Regarding the study as a whole: Per a later analysis, HLA-associated TCR beta chains showed more clonal expansion than other, equally common TCR beta chains. Donors belonging to an Asian-associated ancestry cluster reportedly showed fewer N-insertions in productive TCRs than the approximately 680-donor mean, according to what a later analysis found. Across donors, sequencing depth was assumed by presence/absence analyses to be roughly uniform.

The CDR3 covers 13 residues. Germline V lookup: CDR1 MNHEY, CDR2 SVGAGI. In the PCR, 60 Vbeta and 13 Jbeta primers were used. Assay: immunoSEQ multiplex PCR; the TCRdb copy retains only in-frame clones and omits some. The sample has 130,000 or so clones; 75% to 85% are singletons. V is TRBV6-5 and J is TRBJ2-7, with D possibly TRBD1 on 6 matching bases. The source of this sequence is a female donor in good health and CMV-seropositive. What was sequenced was PBMCs. CDR3 region: CASKKAGVYEQCF. CDR3 coding DNA: TGTGCCAGCAAGAAGGCAGGGGTATACGAGCAGTGCTTC.